The 31 T cell receptor beta chains listed next were all sequenced from one sample in a study of blood T cells in healthy people across ages. Together with a sample-barcoded 5' primer, a J-beta primer mix was included in a second PCR lasting about 7 to 12 cycles. Via MiXCR, TCRdb re-called the 5' RACE reads, giving one row per CDR3 protein. The profile covers 1.4 million or so distinct CDR3 sequences, with about 45% appearing a single time and around 4% taken by the ten largest. Sample: blood. The receptors originated from a woman aged 18-29 years in good health.

The chain joins TRBV7-2 to TRBJ2-1; 9 bases are shared with TRBD1. Per germline, CDR1 SGHTA and CDR2 FQGNSA. With V trimmed by 2 bases and J by 0 bases, 2 bases remained unmatched. The CDR3 contains 16 residues. The CDR3 spells CASSLLGQGSYNEQFF. The CDR3 nucleotides read TGTGCCAGCAGCTTATTGGGACAGGGCTCCTACAATGAGCAGTTCTTC.

Notes on this clonotype: One end of the junction fails to match germline, which may point to a read error. CDR3 nucleotides: TGTGCCGGCAGCGTAGGACAGGGGGAACTCTACGAGCAGTACTTC. This translates into CAGSVGQGELYEQYF. This chain links TRBV9 with TRBJ2-7, with TRBD1 matching over 10 bases. The CDR3 loop spans 15 amino acids. Germline V gives CDR1 SGDLS, CDR2 YYNGEE. Drawing the rest from reference TRBV9 and TRBJ2-7, the complete variable domain is DSGVTQTPKHLITATGQRVTLRCSPRSGDLSVYWYQQSLDQGLQFLIQYYNGEERAKGNILERFSAQQFPDLHSELNLSSLELGDSALYFCAGSVGQGELYEQYFGPGTRLTVT.

This clonotype was observed a few times. J is TRBJ1-5 and V is TRBV20-1; 8 nucleotides align to TRBD1. V gave up 6 bases and J gave up 2 bases; unmatched junction bases: 6. The CDR3 consists of 14 residues. Germline values: CDR1 DFQATT, CDR2 SNEGSKA (reference sequence). CDR3 sequence: CSAKTGVGNQPQHF. Written as DNA, the CDR3 is TGCAGTGCCAAGACAGGGGTGGGCAATCAGCCCCAGCATTTT.

The chain couples TRBV7-9 to TRBJ2-1, with D unclear. Germline-derived CDR1 and CDR2 are SEHNR and FQNEAQ (reference sequence). The CDR3 consists of 14 residues. V dropped 5 bases and J dropped 0 bases, with 8 bases sitting between them. Written as DNA, the CDR3 is TGTGCCAGCAGCCAGATTAGCTCCTACAATGAGCAGTTCTTC. Amino acid sequence: CASSQISSYNEQFF.

This clonotype was found once. The rearrangement uses TRBV9 and TRBJ1-1; D ambiguous. Trimming took off 1 base at V and 1 base at J, with 8 bases between the two ends. This CDR3 region has 14 residues. Germline V lookup: CDR1 SGDLS, CDR2 YYNGEE. CDR3 DNA: TGTGCCAGCAGCGTAACATTCGAGAACACTGAAGCTTTCTTT. It yields the protein CASSVTFENTEAFF.

The genes are TRBV7-2 and TRBJ2-1; no firm D call. The CDR3 consists of 13 residues. CDR1 SGHTA and CDR2 FQGNSA come from the germline V gene. Between the trimmed V and J ends, which lost 5 bases and 15 bases, there was a span of 20 bases. This chain's CDR3 is CASSLIQGRELFF. The DNA for the CDR3 is TGTGCCAGCAGCCTTATCCAAGGTAGAGAATTGTTCTTC.

This chain uses TRBV6-2 or TRBV6-3 with TRBJ1-1, with D perhaps matching TRBD1 (6 bases). CDR1 and CDR2 (germline): MNHEY, SVGEGT. The CDR3 spans 13 residues. Trimming removed 9 bases at V and 10 bases at J, with 21 bases between. The CDR3 protein is CASEDGTPTGAFF. The CDR3 region has the DNA TGTGCCAGTGAAGACGGGACACCCACCGGAGCTTTCTTT.

This clonotype was observed a handful of times. V usage is TRBV4-3 and J usage is TRBJ1-2; the D is unclear. CDR3 length: 15 residues. The germline gives CDR1 LGHNA, CDR2 YSLEER. Deletions cut 3 bases from V and 0 bases from J, with 11 bases between. The CDR3 bases are TGCGCCAGCAGCCAGGGCAGTCACCCTAACTATGGCTACACCTTC. Translation gives CASSQGSHPNYGYTF.

This chain connects TRBV19 to TRBJ2-5; 9 bases line up with TRBD2. Germline-derived CDR1 and CDR2 are LNHDA and SQIVND (reference sequence). Trimming at V came to 8 bases and at J to 2 bases, leaving 15 bases not matched to a gene. This CDR3 is built from 17 residues. CDR3 bases: TGTGCCAGTCCCGGTTCAAGCGGGAGGACCCATCAAGAGACCCAGTACTTC. It translates to CASPGSSGRTHQETQYF. Full variable domain (rest looked up from reference TRBV19 and TRBJ2-5): DGGITQSPKYLFRKEGQNVTLSCEQNLNHDAMYWYRQDPGQGLRLIYYSQIVNDFQKGDIAEGYSVSREKKESFPLTVTSAQKNPTAFYLCASPGSSGRTHQETQYFGPGTRLLVL.

This rearrangement joins TRBV6-2 or TRBV6-3 to TRBJ2-1, with D possibly TRBD2 on 5 matching bases. Trimming left V 9 bases short and J 8 bases short, with 14 bases between. The CDR3 length is 12 residues. CDR1 MNHEY and CDR2 SVGEGT come from the germline V gene. CDR3 in DNA: TGTGCCAGAAAGGACTTAAGCTATGAGCAGTTCTTC. Protein product: CARKDLSYEQFF.

The chain has TRBV7-2 and TRBJ2-1; 11 positions match TRBD2. The J call may be faulty, since TRBJ2-7 better matches the DNA end. This CDR3 has 15 amino acids. Germline V gene data show CDR1 as SGHTA and CDR2 as FQGNSA. Here the CDR3 reads CASSPTSGTNNEQYF. Written as DNA, the CDR3 is TGTGCCAGCAGCCCGACTAGCGGGACTAACAATGAGCAGTACTTC.

The rearrangement joins TRBV10-2 to TRBJ2-7; D is ambiguous. The end of the DNA aligns better with TRBJ2-5, so the J call may be wrong. This CDR3 comprises 14 residues. Germline assignment: CDR1 WSHSY and CDR2 SAAADI. CDR3 in amino acids: CASSESGPGETQYF. Written as DNA, the CDR3 is TGCGCCAGCAGTGAGTCAGGACCTGGGGAGACCCAGTACTTC.

This clonotype appeared a few times. V gene TRBV12-3 or TRBV12-4 combines with J gene TRBJ2-1; D is possibly TRBD1 (5 bases). The CDR3 totals 13 residues. V lost 5 bases to trimming and J lost 8 bases, with 13 bases between them. The CDR3 spells CASSPTGYDEQFF. The CDR3 coding sequence is TGTGCCAGCAGTCCCACAGGTTATGATGAGCAGTTCTTC.

Only a few counts were recorded for this clonotype. This chain uses TRBV20-1 with TRBJ1-5; D is unresolved. The germline V gene has CDR1 DFQATT and CDR2 SNEGSKA (reference sequence). The V and J ends lost 5 bases and 7 bases respectively, with 12 bases between them. CDR3 length: 12 amino acids. CDR3 residues: CSAEAPGQPQHF. DNA of the CDR3: TGCAGTGCTGAGGCTCCGGGACAGCCCCAGCATTTT.

The chain recombines TRBV7-6 with TRBJ2-7, with D maybe TRBD2 (5 bases). The CDR3 is 13 amino acids. V was pared by 5 bases and J by 5 bases, with 13 bases between. CDR1 and CDR2 (germline): SGHVS, FNYEAQ. DNA for the CDR3: TGTGCCAGCAGCCTAACTAGAACCCACGAGCAGTACTTC. It is translated as CASSLTRTHEQYF.

This clonotype was seen ten or more times. This sequence joins TRBV7-4 and TRBJ2-4; D remains ambiguous. CDR1 and CDR2 (germline): SGHVT, SQSDAQ. V was shortened by 1 base and J by 2 bases, with 9 bases between the two germline ends. CDR3 length equals 15 residues. This CDR3 is CASSLGTASKNIQYF. Written as DNA, the CDR3 is TGTGCCAGCAGCTTAGGGACCGCCTCCAAAAACATTCAGTACTTC.

The sample holds many counts of this clonotype. The chain has TRBV12-3 or TRBV12-4 and TRBJ2-1; D perhaps matches TRBD1 (5 bases). The CDR3 has 14 residues. Trimming took off 10 bases at V and 0 bases at J, with 13 bases between the two ends. The DNA of the CDR3 is TGTGCCACCCTCCAGGGAAGCTCCTACAATGAGCAGTTCTTC. It specifies CATLQGSSYNEQFF.

The chain employs TRBV29-1 and TRBJ2-1, with 9 positions matching TRBD1. Per germline, CDR1 SQVTM and CDR2 ANQGSEA. This CDR3 is built from 13 residues. V lost 4 bases, J lost 12 bases, and 10 bases stayed unmatched. CDR3 sequence (DNA): TGCAGCGTTGGGGGACAGGGCCACCCAAGGCAGTTCTTC. It codes for CSVGGQGHPRQFF.

The CDR3 bases are TGTGCCAGCAGCCAAGATAGGTCTAGCGGGATACAAGAGACCCAGTTCTTC. The encoded protein is CASSQDRSSGIQETQFF. This rearrangement joins TRBV3-1 to TRBJ2-5; 9 bases line up with TRBD2. The better agreement between TRBJ2-1 and the DNA end casts doubt on the J call. Germline CDR1 reads LGHDT; CDR2 reads YNNKEL (reference sequence). This CDR3 is built from 17 residues.

This chain uses TRBV14 with TRBJ2-7, with TRBD2 as a possible D gene (6 bases). In germline, CDR1 is SGHDN, CDR2 FVKESK. Between the trimmed V and J ends, which lost 5 bases and 7 bases, there was a span of 21 bases. The CDR3 spans 15 residues. CDR3 sequence: CASSGRDSIYNEQYF. For the CDR3, the DNA is TGTGCCAGCAGCGGCCGGGACTCCATCTACAATGAGCAGTACTTC.

The chain's CDR3 is CASRDGTGIGAGLYNEQYF. In nucleotides, the CDR3 is TGTGCCAGCAGGGACGGGACAGGGATCGGGGCGGGGTTATACAATGAGCAGTACTTC. The genes are TRBV28 and TRBJ2-1, with 9 bases aligning to TRBD1. The J call is in doubt because the DNA end fits TRBJ2-7 better. Germline values: CDR1 MDHEN, CDR2 SYDVKM. CDR3 size: 19 residues.

The sample holds a few counts of this clonotype. The chain links TRBV28 to TRBJ1-4, with D possibly matching TRBD1 (5 bases). The germline V gene encodes CDR1 MDHEN and CDR2 SYDVKM. V lost 5 bases and J lost 1, with 17 bases in between. CDR3 length: 17 amino acids. As DNA, the CDR3 is TGTGCCAGCAGTCCCTGGGGCCAGACAGAAACTAATGAAAAACTGTTTTTT. Its protein product is CASSPWGQTETNEKLFF.

The chain has TRBV7-2 and TRBJ2-5, with D perhaps TRBD1 or TRBD2 (6 bases each). The V gene lost 6 bases and the J gene lost 1 base, with 18 bases spanning the gap. Per the germline V gene, CDR1 is SGHTA and CDR2 is FQGNSA. The CDR3 runs to 16 residues. CDR3 region: CASRLAGPGVQETQYF. In DNA form, the CDR3 reads TGTGCCAGCAGACTAGCAGGGCCAGGGGTCCAAGAGACCCAGTACTTC.

The table lists this clonotype with a count of one. J is TRBJ1-4 and V is TRBV6-5; TRBD1 is a possible D gene (5 bases). V lost 4 bases and J lost 1, with 19 bases in between. Germline lookup yields CDR1 MNHEY and CDR2 SVGAGI. The CDR3 runs 18 residues. This CDR3 is CASSFPMVVGVTNEKLFF. The CDR3 DNA sequence: TGTGCCAGCAGTTTCCCGATGGTAGTGGGGGTAACTAATGAAAAACTGTTTTTT.

V is TRBV4-3 and J is TRBJ2-4, with TRBD2 identical over 7 bases. The germline V gene has CDR1 LGHNA and CDR2 YSLEER. J was trimmed by 13 bases and V by 2 bases; bases with no gene match: 23. The CDR3 contains 18 residues. CDR3: CASSQLGRGGSAYNEQYF. For the CDR3, the DNA is TGCGCCAGCAGCCAACTGGGAAGGGGAGGGAGCGCCTACAATGAGCAGTACTTC.

This clonotype was counted once. The rearrangement links TRBV4-2 to TRBJ2-7; TRBD2 matches 16 bases. Germline CDR1 reads LGHNA; CDR2 reads YNFKEQ. V trimming: 4 bases; J trimming: 2 bases; junction bases outside the gene matches: 11. CDR3 length: 19 residues. The CDR3, as DNA: TGTGCCAGCAGCCGCACCGGGACTAGCGGGAGGGAGGTCGCCTACGAGCAGTACTTC. It encodes CASSRTGTSGREVAYEQYF.

For this clonotype: Possible read error: a much larger clone is one base away. This chain uses TRBV28 with TRBJ1-6; D unclear. The CDR3 is 14 residues long. Germline assignment: CDR1 MDHEN and CDR2 SYDVKM. The CDR3 bases are TGTGCCAGCACCCCGGGCACGGGAAGATCACCCCCCCACTTT. It yields the protein CASTPGTGRSPPHF.

The sample holds a few counts of this clonotype. This sequence joins TRBV12-3 or TRBV12-4 and TRBJ2-1; TRBD2 agrees at 15 bases. This CDR3 spans 17 amino acids. V was clipped by 5 bases and J by 2 bases; unmatched bases: 4. The CDR3 spells CASSLRTSGGAYNEQFF. In DNA, the CDR3 is TGTGCCAGCAGTCTAAGGACTAGCGGGGGGGCCTACAATGAGCAGTTCTTC.

The V call is TRBV12-3 or TRBV12-4, the J call TRBJ1-5, with a possible D match to TRBD1 (5 bases). Trimming took 3 bases from V and 4 from J, leaving 13 bases between them. The CDR3 totals 15 residues. The CDR3 region has the DNA TGTGCCAGCAGTTTCCAGGGTTTAGGGAATCAGCCCCAGCATTTT. Translated, it gives CASSFQGLGNQPQHF.

There are a few counts of this clonotype. The gene calls are TRBV12-3 or TRBV12-4 and TRBJ2-3; tentatively, D is TRBD1 or TRBD2 (5 bases each). The CDR3 loop spans 14 amino acids. V gave up 6 bases and J gave up 6 bases, with 16 bases separating them. For the CDR3, the DNA is TGTGCCAGCAGGTCCCTCCGGGGCGGGGATACGCAGTATTTT. It yields the protein CASRSLRGGDTQYF.

V usage is TRBV10-3 and J usage is TRBJ2-1, with D possibly being TRBD1 (5 bases). The CDR3 has 17 residues. Germline CDR1 ENHRY, CDR2 SYGVKD. Trimming left V 2 bases short and J 0 bases short, with 14 bases between. CDR3 sequence (DNA): TGTGCCATCAGTGAGGGCGGTCTAAGGGGCTCCTACAATGAGCAGTTCTTC. Protein: CAISEGGLRGSYNEQFF.